This passage covers 27 T cell receptor beta chains from one sample sequenced in a study of blood T cell repertoires in COVID-19. Sequencing was performed with immunoSEQ multiplex PCR; in TCRdb, only in-frame clones are kept and a portion is missing. The data hold some 290,000 clones, with under 90% observed a single time. Input material: peripheral blood. Source of these receptors: a woman in her 30s with COVID-19, enrolled during active disease.

The chain recombines TRBV5-1 with TRBJ1-3, with 7 bases matching TRBD1. CDR1 and CDR2 (germline): SGHRS, YFSETQ. The CDR3 is 18 residues long. V shed 2 bases, J shed 0 bases, and the junction held 11 bases outside the gene matches. The chain's CDR3 is CASSFSSRGQSSGNTIYF. CDR3 in DNA: TGCGCCAGCAGCTTTTCATCTCGGGGACAGAGCTCTGGAAACACCATATATTTT. The full variable domain, in which reference TRBV5-1 and TRBJ1-3 provide the parts outside the CDR3, is KAGVTQTPRYLIKTRGQQVTLSCSPISGHRSVSWYQQTPGQGLQFLFEYFSETQRNKGNFPGRFSGRQFSNSRSEMNVSTLELGDSALYLCASSFSSRGQSSGNTIYFGEGSWLTVV.

CDR3 sequence reads: CASSLSKGPSLYEQYF. In DNA, the CDR3 is TGTGCCAGCAGTTTATCTAAGGGGCCCAGCTTATACGAGCAGTACTTC. The gene calls are TRBV27 and TRBJ2-7; TRBD1 is a possible D gene (5 bases). Germline V gene data show CDR1 as MNHEY and CDR2 as SMNVEV (reference sequence). Deletions cut 0 bases from V and 4 bases from J, with 16 bases between. The CDR3 totals 16 residues.

The rearrangement uses TRBV19 and TRBJ2-1, with TRBD1 as a possible D gene (6 bases). The germline CDR1 and CDR2 sequences are LNHDA and SQIVND (reference sequence). V was clipped by 6 bases and J by 4 bases, with 10 bases between them. This CDR3 contains 13 residues. This CDR3 is CASSDRPYNEQFF. The CDR3 nucleotides read TGTGCCAGTAGCGACAGGCCATACAATGAGCAGTTCTTC.

This sequence joins TRBV5-4 and TRBJ1-6; tentative D call: TRBD1 (6 bases). Germline V gives CDR1 SGHNT, CDR2 YYREEE (reference sequence). The CDR3 totals 14 residues. Trimming removed 2 bases at V and 8 bases at J, with 11 bases between. The CDR3 coding sequence is TGTGCCAGCAGCTTACAGGGTTTGGATTCACCCCTCCACTTT. Translated, it gives CASSLQGLDSPLHF.

The chain carries TRBV10-3 and TRBJ1-2; D is perhaps TRBD1 (6 bases). CDR3 length: 13 residues. Germline V gene lookup returns CDR1 ENHRY and CDR2 SYGVKD. The V gene lost 6 bases and the J gene lost 4 bases, with 12 bases spanning the gap. The CDR3 loop is CAIREGTLYGYTF. The DNA for the CDR3 is TGTGCCATCAGAGAAGGGACACTCTATGGCTACACCTTC.

As DNA, the CDR3 is TGTGCCAGCAGACCAGGGGGCGTTTCACCCCTCCACTTT. Translated: CASRPGGVSPLHF. J is TRBJ1-6 and V is TRBV6-5, with 8 positions matching TRBD1. The CDR3 covers 13 residues. Germline trimming cut 6 bases from V and 9 bases from J; bases unmatched to any gene: 4. From germline, CDR1 is MNHEY and CDR2 SVGAGI.

The chain recombines TRBV10-3 with TRBJ1-2, with unresolved D. CDR1 is ENHRY, CDR2 SYGVKD, per germline. V dropped 2 bases and J dropped 4 bases, with 17 bases sitting between them. CDR3 size: 16 residues. The CDR3 reads CAISEPRRQNLYGYTF. The CDR3 bases are TGTGCCATCAGTGAGCCCCGCAGGCAAAACCTCTATGGCTACACCTTC.

The gene calls are TRBV4-1 and TRBJ1-2, with TRBD1 identical over 8 bases. The CDR3 spans 14 residues. V lost 4 bases, J lost 4 bases, and 5 bases stayed unmatched. The germline CDR1 and CDR2 sequences are MGHRA and YSYEKL. The CDR3 DNA sequence: TGCGCCAGCAGCCCGAATGACAGGGGCTATGGCTACACCTTC. Translated: CASSPNDRGYGYTF.

V is TRBV12-3 or TRBV12-4 and J is TRBJ1-2, with TRBD1 as a possible D gene (5 bases). V was trimmed by 5 bases and J by 8 bases, leaving 15 bases between them. The CDR3 length is 13 residues. CDR3 DNA sequence: TGTGCCAGCAGTCCGGGGGGGGGTTCGGGCTACACCTTC. Translated: CASSPGGGSGYTF.

DNA of the CDR3: TGTGCCAGCAGCCACAACAGGGGTGATGAAAAACTGTTTTTT. Protein: CASSHNRGDEKLFF. V gene TRBV28 combines with J gene TRBJ1-4; 7 bases are shared with TRBD1. The germline gives CDR1 MDHEN, CDR2 SYDVKM. V lost 6 bases to trimming and J lost 6 bases; unmatched junction nucleotides: 7. The CDR3 consists of 14 residues.

The genes are TRBV5-6 and TRBJ2-7, with unresolved D. Germline V lookup: CDR1 SGHDT, CDR2 YYEEEE. The CDR3 runs to 13 residues. Trimming left V 4 bases short and J 0 bases short, with 8 bases between. CDR3 nucleotides: TGTGCCAGCAGCGACATCTCCTCCTACGAGCAGTACTTC. The encoded protein is CASSDISSYEQYF.

J is TRBJ1-3 and V is TRBV10-2, with a weak D call TRBD1 (5 bases). CDR3 size: 14 residues. V was trimmed by 2 bases and J by 4 bases, leaving 9 bases between them. Germline V gives CDR1 WSHSY, CDR2 SAAADI. DNA of the CDR3: TGCGCCAGCAGTGAGGTTGGGGCCGGAAACACCATATATTTT. Translation: CASSEVGAGNTIYF.

J is TRBJ2-5 and V is TRBV29-1; D uncertain. This CDR3 contains 12 residues. CDR1 and CDR2 (germline): SQVTM, ANQGSEA. V was shortened by 3 bases and J by 3 bases, with 8 bases between the two germline ends. The CDR3, as DNA: TGCAGCGTTGAGTGGCACAAAGAGACCCAGTACTTC. Its protein product is CSVEWHKETQYF.

Points on this clone: Other nucleotide sequences from this sample produce the same CDR3. The rearrangement joins TRBV6-5 to TRBJ2-7; D call uncertain. The CDR3 length is 14 residues. From germline, CDR1 is MNHEY and CDR2 SVGAGI. Trimming took 6 bases from V and 2 from J, leaving 14 bases between them. CDR3 DNA sequence: TGTGCCAGCAGCCGGATAACAGTAACCTACGAGCAGTACTTC. Encoded protein: CASSRITVTYEQYF.

The rearrangement uses TRBV12-3 or TRBV12-4 and TRBJ1-1; D is perhaps TRBD1 (5 bases). With 4 bases removed from V and 1 base from J, the gap between germline ends came to 7 bases. There are 13 residues in the CDR3. The CDR3, as DNA: TGTGCCAGCAGTTGGGGCAAGAACACTGAAGCTTTCTTT. Translation gives CASSWGKNTEAFF.

CDR3 in amino acids: CASSERQGGNTIYF. The CDR3 DNA is TGTGCCAGCAGCGAAAGACAGGGTGGAAACACCATATATTTT. The rearrangement uses TRBV7-2 and TRBJ1-3; 7 bases fit TRBD1. The J segment lost 3 bases and the V segment lost 5 bases, leaving 4 bases of the junction unmatched. In germline, CDR1 is SGHTA, CDR2 FQGNSA. The CDR3 is 14 amino acids.

DNA for the CDR3: TGTGCCAGCAGCCCCGGTCCCCATACCAATGAGCAGTTCTTC. Its translation: CASSPGPHTNEQFF. The chain couples TRBV7-9 to TRBJ2-1, with D uncertain. Deletions cut 5 bases from V and 6 bases from J, with 14 bases between. Germline CDR1 SEHNR, CDR2 FQNEAQ (reference sequence). The CDR3 spans 14 residues.

Here the CDR3 DNA reads TGTGCCAGCAGTTGGCGGACAGGGATTCTGGCCTACACCTTC. Its protein product is CASSWRTGILAYTF. The V gene is TRBV6-2 or TRBV6-3, the J gene TRBJ1-2, with 8 bases fitting TRBD1. CDR1 is MNHEY and CDR2 is SVGEGT in the germline V gene. The length of the CDR3 is 14 residues. V dropped 4 bases and J dropped 10; count of bases not matched to a gene: 11.

CDR3 nucleotides: TGTGCCACCAGCAGAGATCCGAGTCGGTCGGGTAATGAAAAACTGTTTTTT. This codes for CATSRDPSRSGNEKLFF. The chain uses TRBV15 and TRBJ1-4; D remains ambiguous. V was shortened by 0 bases and J by 4 bases, with 15 bases between the two germline ends. In germline, CDR1 is LNHNV, CDR2 YYDKDF (reference sequence). This CDR3 contains 17 residues.

The chain couples TRBV29-1 to TRBJ1-4; tentatively, D is TRBD1 (5 bases). The CDR3 extends over 13 amino acids. Trimming took off 0 bases at V and 8 bases at J, with 10 bases between the two ends. CDR1 is SQVTM and CDR2 is ANQGSEA in the germline V gene. The CDR3, as DNA: TGCAGCGTTGAAGACCCACGGGGGGAAAAACTGTTTTTT. This gives the protein CSVEDPRGEKLFF.

The DNA of the CDR3 is TGTGCCAGCAGCCAAGACGGAGGTTTTGGGGGCTACACCTTC. Amino acids: CASSQDGGFGGYTF. This chain connects TRBV4-2 to TRBJ1-2; D not resolved. CDR3 size: 14 residues. V lost 0 bases, J lost 8 bases, and 13 bases lay in between. Per the germline V gene, CDR1 is LGHNA and CDR2 is YNFKEQ.

The gene calls are TRBV6-6 and TRBJ2-7; 14 nucleotides agree with TRBD2. The CDR3 covers 16 residues. Germline trimming cut 5 bases from V and 0 bases from J; bases unmatched to any gene: 3. CDR1 is MNHNY, CDR2 SVGAGI, per germline (reference sequence). This CDR3 is CASSRTSGGSSYEQYF. The CDR3 DNA follows: TGTGCCAGCAGTCGGACTAGCGGGGGGAGCTCCTACGAGCAGTACTTC.

This chain links TRBV24-1 with TRBJ2-1; tentative D call: TRBD1 (6 bases). The CDR3 has 13 residues. Germline CDR1 is KGHDR and CDR2 is SFDVKD. V was clipped by 1 base and J by 11 bases, with 11 bases between them. In DNA form, the CDR3 reads TGTGCCACCAGTGATTTAGGGGACACCCAGCAGTTCTTC. Encoded protein: CATSDLGDTQQFF.

The chain uses TRBV9 and TRBJ2-7; D perhaps matches TRBD2 (5 bases). The CDR3 loop spans 14 amino acids. V gave up 0 bases and J gave up 2 bases, with 9 bases separating them. In germline, CDR1 is SGDLS, CDR2 YYNGEE. The CDR3 loop is CASSVATGAYEQYF. The CDR3 DNA is TGTGCCAGCAGCGTAGCGACCGGGGCCTACGAGCAGTACTTC.

This clone turned up a few times. The genes are TRBV27 and TRBJ1-5; TRBD1 aligns across 8 bases. Germline V gene sequence: CDR1 MNHEY, CDR2 SMNVEV (reference sequence). This CDR3 spans 14 amino acids. Germline trimming cut 5 bases from V and 7 bases from J; bases unmatched to any gene: 7. CDR3 sequence reads: CASSTRGRGQPQHF. The CDR3 DNA is TGTGCCAGCAGTACCAGGGGGCGTGGGCAGCCCCAGCATTTT.

The chain combines TRBV5-5 with TRBJ2-7; D is unresolved. The CDR3 sequence is 11 residues long. Per the germline V gene, CDR1 is SGHKS and CDR2 is YYEKEE (reference sequence). Between the trimmed V and J ends, which lost 0 bases and 4 bases, there was a span of 2 bases. The CDR3 spells CASSLVYEQYF. In nucleotides, the CDR3 is TGTGCCAGCAGCTTGGTATACGAGCAGTACTTC. The whole variable domain, remainder taken from reference TRBV5-5 and TRBJ2-7, is DAGVTQSPTHLIKTRGQQVTLRCSPISGHKSVSWYQQVLGQGPQFIFQYYEKEERGRGNFPDRFSARQFPNYSSELNVNALLLGDSALYLCASSLVYEQYFGPGTRLTVT.

The chain carries TRBV19 and TRBJ2-1, with D unresolved. The CDR3 spans 12 residues. CDR1 is LNHDA, CDR2 SQIVND, per germline (reference sequence). Trimming took off 5 bases at V and 10 bases at J, with 12 bases between the two ends. CDR3: CASSQTVIEQFF. The CDR3 DNA follows: TGTGCCAGTAGTCAGACTGTCATAGAGCAGTTCTTC.